A selection of T cell receptor beta chains follows, all from one sample in a study of blood T cell repertoires in COVID-19. TCRdb keeps only in-frame clones here, not all; method: immunoSEQ multiplex PCR. The sample lists about 480,000 clones; 75% to 90% were seen once. What was sequenced was peripheral blood. Every receptor here comes from a man in his late teens or twenties with COVID-19, enrolled during active disease. Both conserved end residues are part of each CDR3. A D gene is named only where the DNA matches it firmly. Size is omitted from some rows. Given values are once, few, many or a class for expanded clones.

d_call | j_call | clone_size | v_call | cdr3_nt | cdr3_aa
TRBD1 | TRBJ1-5 | - | TRBV6-2/TRBV6-3 | TGTGCCAGCAGTTACGGGGGACAGGGGAGCAATCAGCCCCAGCATTTT | CASSYGGQGSNQPQHF
TRBD1 | TRBJ2-5 | once | TRBV29-1 | TGCAGCGTTGTGCGACAGGGGACGCAAGAGACCCAGTACTTC | CSVVRQGTQETQYF
- | TRBJ1-2 | - | TRBV3-1/TRBV3-2 | TGTGCCAGCAGCCCGGGGGGTAGAGGGGAAATAAACTATGGCTACACCTTC | CASSPGGRGEINYGYTF
TRBD1 | TRBJ1-5 | - | TRBV6-1 | TGTGCCAGCAGTGAACCGGGACAGGGGGCTCAGCCCCAGCATTTT | CASSEPGQGAQPQHF
TRBD1 | TRBJ1-1 | - | TRBV18 | TGTGCCAGCTCACCCGGGACAGCGAACACTGAAGCTTTCTTT | CASSPGTANTEAFF
TRBD2 | TRBJ2-1 | - | TRBV7-8 | TGTGCCAGCAGCCTCAGACTAGCGGTCTCCTACAATGAGCAGTTCTTC | CASSLRLAVSYNEQFF
- | TRBJ2-3 | - | TRBV3-1/TRBV3-2 | TGTGCCAGCAGCCAAGATAACGGTCCAGATACGCAGTATTTT | CASSQDNGPDTQYF
- | TRBJ1-2 | once | TRBV2 | TGTGCCAGCAGTGCAGGGCAGTATGGCTACACCTTC | CASSAGQYGYTF
- | TRBJ2-7 | - | TRBV19 | TGTGCCAGTAGTATAGCCCTCAGCAGGAACTACGAGCAGTACTTC | CASSIALSRNYEQYF
TRBD1 | TRBJ2-1 | - | TRBV12-5 | TGTGCTAGTGGTTTGGTACAAGGGACAGTCTTTTACAATGAGCAGTTCTTC | CASGLVQGTVFYNEQFF
- | TRBJ2-7 | - | TRBV18 | TGTGCCAGCTCACCGGACTTAGGGGGCTACGAGCAGTACTTC | CASSPDLGGYEQYF
TRBD2 | TRBJ2-7 | - | TRBV7-8 | TGTGCCAGCAGCTCCACTAGCGGGGGGGCAGGCGAGCAGTACTTC | CASSSTSGGAGEQYF
TRBD1 | TRBJ2-4 | - | TRBV12-3/TRBV12-4 | TGTGCCAGCAGTTTTCGACAGGGCCACATTCAGTACTTC | CASSFRQGHIQYF
TRBD1 | TRBJ2-5 | - | TRBV13 | TGTGCCAGCAGCCAAGAGGGACAGGCTTATGAGACCCAGTACTTC | CASSQEGQAYETQYF
- | TRBJ2-7 | - | TRBV7-2 | TGTGCCAGCAGCTTAGGGAGGATGTTCGAGCAGTACTTC | CASSLGRMFEQYF
- | TRBJ1-2 | - | TRBV3-1/TRBV3-2 | TGTGCCAGCAGCCAGTACGGGACACCCTATGGCTACACCTTC | CASSQYGTPYGYTF
TRBD2 | TRBJ2-1 | - | TRBV3-1/TRBV3-2 | TGTGCCAGCAGCCAAGGGATGACTAGCGGGGGAAATGAGCAGTTCTTC | CASSQGMTSGGNEQFF
TRBD2 | TRBJ2-1 | - | TRBV19 | TGTGCCAGTAGTTTCCACCCTCAGCGGGGGGGAACCAATGAGCAGTTCTTC | CASSFHPQRGGTNEQFF
TRBD2 | TRBJ2-7 | - | TRBV5-1 | TGCGCCAGCAGCTTGGTCGGGACTAGCGGGTACTTCCCTCCCGAGCAGTACTTC | CASSLVGTSGYFPPEQYF
- | TRBJ2-5 | - | TRBV4-2 | TGTGCCAGCAGCCCCCTGGAGGGGGCGAAAGAGACCCAGTACTTC | CASSPLEGAKETQYF
TRBD2 | TRBJ2-5 | - | TRBV5-4 | TGTGCCAGCAGCCCGGGGGCTAGCGGGGAAACCCAGTACTTC | CASSPGASGETQYF
TRBD1 | TRBJ1-1 | - | TRBV7-9 | TGTGCCAGCAGCTTAGCACAGGGGATGAGCACTGAAGCTTTCTTT | CASSLAQGMSTEAFF
TRBD1 | TRBJ1-1 | - | TRBV6-5 | TGTGCCAGCAGTTGGACAGGCTTCGGTGGCACTGAAGCTTTCTTT | CASSWTGFGGTEAFF
- | TRBJ1-1 | - | TRBV9 | TGTGCCAGCAGCGTGGATCAGGGTTCTGATTCTGAAGCTTTCTTT | CASSVDQGSDSEAFF
- | TRBJ2-2 | - | TRBV7-9 | TGTGCCAGCAGCTTTTTAGACACCGGGGAGCTGTTTTTT | CASSFLDTGELFF
- | TRBJ1-1 | - | TRBV29-1 | TGCAGCGTTAGGGGGTTCTCCAATTCTGAAGCTTTCTTT | CSVRGFSNSEAFF
- | TRBJ2-1 | - | TRBV7-8 | TGTGCCAGCAGGAGTCGGGAAGGGTTGAATGAGCAGTTCTTC | CASRSREGLNEQFF
- | TRBJ2-1 | - | TRBV14 | TGTGCCAGCAGCCAAGATCGGGGGAGTGAGCAGTTCTTC | CASSQDRGSEQFF
- | TRBJ1-2 | - | TRBV9 | TGTGCCAGCAGCCCCCACAGGAGAGCTAACTATGGCTACACCTTC | CASSPHRRANYGYTF
TRBD1 | TRBJ1-1 | - | TRBV9 | TGTGCCAGCAGCGTAGAGGGGGCAACCATGAACACTGAAGCTTTCTTT | CASSVEGATMNTEAFF
- | TRBJ1-6 | - | TRBV2 | TGTGCCAGCAGAACCCATCACGGTGATTCACCCCTCCACTTT | CASRTHHGDSPLHF
- | TRBJ2-2 | - | TRBV6-5 | TGTGCCAGCAGTTCAACCTCCGGGACCGGGGAGCTGTTTTTT | CASSSTSGTGELFF
TRBD1 | TRBJ2-7 | - | TRBV11-3 | TGTGCCAGCAGCCCCCGGACAGGGTACTCCTACGAGCAGTACTTC | CASSPRTGYSYEQYF
TRBD2 | TRBJ2-1 | - | TRBV6-2/TRBV6-3 | TGTGCCAGCAGTTACTCGTTTCCTAGCGGGGATGAGCAGTTCTTC | CASSYSFPSGDEQFF
- | TRBJ2-7 | - | TRBV2 | TGTGCCAGCAGGGCCGGGACTTCCTACGAGCAGTACTTC | CASRAGTSYEQYF
TRBD1 | TRBJ1-2 | - | TRBV19 | TGTGCCAGTAGTACGGGACAGATTAAATATGGCTACACCTTC | CASSTGQIKYGYTF
- | TRBJ2-7 | - | TRBV3-1/TRBV3-2 | TGTGCCAGCAGCCAAGCGGGATTCTACGAGCAGTACTTC | CASSQAGFYEQYF